Judged by frequency, the clone carrying this TCR beta chain is medium-sized. These data originate in a study of T cells in women clearing cervical HPV infection. TCRdb keeps only in-frame clones here, not all; method: immunoSEQ multiplex PCR. Its table records 7,500 to 10,000 clones. The specimen was blood buffy coat. This clonotype was sampled from a woman aged 18 to 75 with a cervical HPV16 infection that either progressed to CIN3+ or cleared (not recorded which).

This chain's CDR3 is CASSTAGGDHTDTQYF. The CDR3 bases that were read are TGTGCCAGCTCGACAGCGGGGGGGGACCACACAGATACG. This chain links TRBV18 with TRBJ2-3, with 10 positions matching TRBD2. From the germline J gene comes the end of the CDR3, since the read stops 3 residues before it. Losses at the gene ends were 6 bases for V and 2 bases for J; bases not matched to a gene: 8. This CDR3 has 16 residues. CDR1 and CDR2 from the germline V gene are KGHSH and LQKENI. Using reference TRBV18 and TRBJ2-3 for the parts outside the CDR3, the full variable domain is NAGVMQNPRHLVRRRGQEARLRCSPMKGHSHVYWYRQLPEEGLKFMVYLQKENIIDESGMPKERFSAEFPKEGPSILRIQQVVRGDSAAYFCASSTAGGDHTDTQYFGPGTRLTVL.